Sequencing of this T cell receptor (beta chain) was carried out in a study of OX40 agonist ivuxolimab in advanced cancers. Across the whole study: Three patients had partial responses: one hepatocellular carcinoma, two cutaneous melanoma.

Of note for this clone: Its antigen is unidentified.

Broader study findings: Clonal expansion was seen in CD4+ and CD8+ blood T cells by week 6 at 0.1 to 3.0 mg/kg.

The assay was immunoSEQ multiplex PCR, and TCRdb's table has in-frame clones only and misses some. The table records roughly 35,000 clones, 86% of them present only once. The V end was cut by 5 bases, the J end by 5 bases, with 9 bases between. Germline V lookup: CDR1 SGHTA, CDR2 FQGNSA. CDR3 length equals 12 residues. The specimen was CD4+ or CD8+ T cells sorted from blood, collected in a trial of the OX40 agonist ivuxolimab. This sequence originates from an adult with an advanced solid tumor such as melanoma, head and neck, liver or kidney cancer. This sequence joins TRBV7-2 and TRBJ2-5; D might be TRBD1 (6 bases). For the CDR3, the DNA is TGTGCCAGCAGCCGGCAGGGGGAGACCCAGTACTTC. The encoded protein is CASSRQGETQYF.